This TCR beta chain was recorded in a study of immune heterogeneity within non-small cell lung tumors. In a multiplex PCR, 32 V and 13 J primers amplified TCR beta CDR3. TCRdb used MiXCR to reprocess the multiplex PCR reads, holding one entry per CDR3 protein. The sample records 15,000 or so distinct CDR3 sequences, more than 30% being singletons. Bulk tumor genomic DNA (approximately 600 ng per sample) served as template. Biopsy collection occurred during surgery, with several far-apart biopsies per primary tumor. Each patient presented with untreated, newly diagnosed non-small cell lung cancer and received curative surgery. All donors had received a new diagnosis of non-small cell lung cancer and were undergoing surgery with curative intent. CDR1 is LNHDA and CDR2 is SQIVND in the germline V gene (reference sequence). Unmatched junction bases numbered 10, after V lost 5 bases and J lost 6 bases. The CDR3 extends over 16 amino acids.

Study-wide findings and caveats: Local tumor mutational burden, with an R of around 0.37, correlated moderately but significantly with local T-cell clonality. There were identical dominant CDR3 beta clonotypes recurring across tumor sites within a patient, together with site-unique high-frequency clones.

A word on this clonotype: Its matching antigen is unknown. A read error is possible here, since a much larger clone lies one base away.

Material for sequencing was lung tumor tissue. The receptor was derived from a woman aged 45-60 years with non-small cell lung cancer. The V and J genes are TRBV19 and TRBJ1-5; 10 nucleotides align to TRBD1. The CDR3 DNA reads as TGTGCCAGTAGTCCCCTGGACAGGGGGTTAGGTCAGCCCCAGCATTTT. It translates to CASSPLDRGLGQPQHF. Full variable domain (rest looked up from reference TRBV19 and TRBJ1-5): DGGITQSPKYLFRKEGQNVTLSCEQNLNHDAMYWYRQDPGQGLRLIYYSQIVNDFQKGDIAEGYSVSREKKESFPLTVTSAQKNPTAFYLCASSPLDRGLGQPQHFGDGTRLSIL.